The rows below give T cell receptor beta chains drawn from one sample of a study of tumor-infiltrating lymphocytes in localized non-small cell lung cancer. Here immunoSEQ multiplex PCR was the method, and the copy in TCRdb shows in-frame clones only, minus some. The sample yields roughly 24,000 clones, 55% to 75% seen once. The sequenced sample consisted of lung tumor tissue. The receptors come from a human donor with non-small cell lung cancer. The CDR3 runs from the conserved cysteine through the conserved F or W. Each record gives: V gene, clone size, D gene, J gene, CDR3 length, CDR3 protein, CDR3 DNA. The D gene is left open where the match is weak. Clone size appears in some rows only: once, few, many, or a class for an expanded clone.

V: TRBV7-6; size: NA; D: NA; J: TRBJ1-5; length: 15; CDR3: CASSLGTGSNQPQHF; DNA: TGTGCCAGCAGCTTAGGGACGGGGAGCAATCAGCCCCAGCATTTT
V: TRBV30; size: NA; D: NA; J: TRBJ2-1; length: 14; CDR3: CAWSVGQGKFEQFF; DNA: TGTGCCTGGAGTGTTGGGCAGGGGAAATTTGAGCAGTTCTTC
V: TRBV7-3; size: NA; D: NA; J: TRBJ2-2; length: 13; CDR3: CASSLKITGELFF; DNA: TGTGCCAGCAGCTTAAAAATTACCGGGGAGCTGTTTTTT
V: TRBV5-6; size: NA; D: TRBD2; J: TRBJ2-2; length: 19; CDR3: CASSIPGLAGGLITGELFF; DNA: TGTGCCAGCAGCATCCCGGGACTAGCGGGAGGATTGATCACCGGGGAGCTGTTTTTT
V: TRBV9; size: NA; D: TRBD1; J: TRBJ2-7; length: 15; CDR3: CASSPYRGSSYEQYF; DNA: TGTGCCAGCAGCCCATACAGGGGAAGCTCCTACGAGCAGTACTTC
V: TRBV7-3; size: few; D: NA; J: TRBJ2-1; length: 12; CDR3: CASSFRWNEQFF; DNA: TGTGCCAGCAGCTTCCGTTGGAATGAGCAGTTCTTC
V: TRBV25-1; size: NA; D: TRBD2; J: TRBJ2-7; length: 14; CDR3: CASSGGLAVYEQYF; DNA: TGTGCCAGCAGTGGGGGACTAGCGGTTTACGAGCAGTACTTC
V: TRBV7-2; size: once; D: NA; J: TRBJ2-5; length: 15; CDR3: CASSLAAGPQETQYF; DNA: TGTGCCAGCAGCCTAGCTGCGGGCCCCCAAGAGACCCAGTACTTC
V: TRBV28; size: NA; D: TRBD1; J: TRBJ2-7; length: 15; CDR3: CASSSAGTGVNEQYF; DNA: TGTGCCAGCAGTTCAGCCGGGACAGGAGTCAACGAGCAGTACTTC
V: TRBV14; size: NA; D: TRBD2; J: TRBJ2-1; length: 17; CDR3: CASSFRPSGRGYNEQFF; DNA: TGTGCCAGCAGCTTCCGACCGAGCGGGAGAGGCTACAATGAGCAGTTCTTC
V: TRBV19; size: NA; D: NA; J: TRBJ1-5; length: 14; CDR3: CASSIMAGDQPQHF; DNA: TGTGCCAGTAGTATAATGGCAGGGGATCAGCCCCAGCATTTT